The text below deals with one T cell receptor beta chain. No antigen is known for it. The PCR contained 60 Vbeta and 13 Jbeta primers. Measured with immunoSEQ multiplex PCR; TCRdb has only the in-frame clones, and not every one. The sample shows under 150,000 clones, 75% to 80% of them seen only once. The sample belongs to a study of cytomegalovirus exposure and HLA in healthy donors. Whole-study results and caveats: Later analysis suggested links between common viral pathogens and several top significant clusters. A further, later analysis showed that HLA-associated TCR beta chains (compared with equally common others) were more clonally expanded.

Germline V lookup: CDR1 SGHTS, CDR2 YDEGEE. CDR3 length: 17 amino acids. V was cut by 0 bases and J by 3 bases, with 18 bases left in between. The sequencing input was PBMCs. J is TRBJ1-2 and V is TRBV5-8; D might be TRBD1 (6 bases). This clonotype was sampled from a man aged 40-55 years in good health and CMV-seropositive. The CDR3 spells CASSLGVDSRSYYGYTF. DNA of the CDR3: TGTGCCAGCAGCTTGGGGGTGGACAGTCGGAGTTACTATGGCTACACCTTC.